The 15 T cell receptor beta chains reported below all come from one sample, sequenced in a study of post-analysis software for immune sequencing data. The study, taken as a whole, reports: Patients had higher frequencies than controls of roughly five TRBV segments, including TRBV5-6, TRBV5-1 and TRBV20-1.

Included in the TCR beta cDNA libraries were unique molecular identifiers. TCRdb recomputed calls from the PCR reads with MiXCR, one row per CDR3 protein. The sample consists of approximately 730,000 distinct CDR3 sequences, under 60% of them appearing once. These receptors have no known antigen. The material sequenced was blood. Receptor source: a girl aged 5-17 years with multiple sclerosis.

This clonotype was seen more than once but under ten times. V is TRBV6-1 and J is TRBJ1-2; D is possibly TRBD1 (6 bases). Trimming removed 3 bases at V and 4 bases at J, with 15 bases between. The germline V gene has CDR1 MNHNS and CDR2 SASEGT. The CDR3 is made up of 15 amino acids. CDR3 in amino acids: CASSDCAGAAYGYTF. As DNA, the CDR3 is TGTGCCAGCAGTGATTGTGCAGGGGCGGCCTATGGCTACACCTTC.

A single count supports this clonotype. The DNA of the CDR3 is TGTGCCAGCGTAAGAACTAGCGGAACAGACCCGAACACCGGGGAGCTGTTTTTT. It yields the protein CASVRTSGTDPNTGELFF. The V and J genes are TRBV27 and TRBJ2-2, with 8 bases aligning to TRBD2. Germline values: CDR1 MNHEY, CDR2 SMNVEV (reference sequence). V gave up 8 bases and J gave up 0 bases; unmatched junction bases: 14. This CDR3 region has 18 residues.

Only a few counts were recorded for this clonotype. The genes are TRBV7-9 and TRBJ2-1, with unresolved D. The CDR3 covers 15 residues. V lost 5 bases to trimming and J lost 0 bases, with 11 bases between them. The germline V gene encodes CDR1 SEHNR and CDR2 FQNEAQ (reference sequence). DNA for the CDR3: TGTGCCAGCAGCCCACAAGAGCGCTCCTACAATGAGCAGTTCTTC. Its protein is CASSPQERSYNEQFF.

This sequence joins TRBV7-9 and TRBJ1-2, with D tentatively TRBD1 (6 bases). Germline assignment: CDR1 SEHNR and CDR2 FQNEAQ (reference sequence). The ends were cut back, 5 bases at V and 3 bases at J, with 13 bases in the middle. This CDR3 contains 14 residues. The CDR3 loop reads CASSASGTYYGYTF. CDR3 in DNA: TGTGCCAGCAGCGCTTCCGGGACATACTATGGCTACACCTTC.

This clonotype was detected a few times. The rearrangement links TRBV6-5 to TRBJ2-4; 7 bases agree with TRBD1. The CDR3 loop spans 14 amino acids. The V gene's germline CDR1 is MNHEY and CDR2 SVGAGI. V lost 5 bases to trimming and J lost 3 bases; unmatched junction nucleotides: 4. This CDR3 reads CASSPGQVKNIQYF. The CDR3 region has the DNA TGTGCCAGCAGTCCCGGACAGGTCAAAAACATTCAGTACTTC.

In this sample, this clonotype turned up a few times. This rearrangement joins TRBV10-3 to TRBJ1-2; D is ambiguous. The germline gives CDR1 ENHRY, CDR2 SYGVKD. The ends were cut back, 0 bases at V and 4 bases at J, with 9 bases in the middle. The CDR3 totals 14 residues. The CDR3 sequence is CAISESGQAYGYTF. The CDR3, as DNA: TGTGCCATCAGTGAGTCAGGCCAGGCCTATGGCTACACCTTC.

This sequence joins TRBV12-3 or TRBV12-4 and TRBJ2-7; no reliable D call. V was trimmed by 3 bases and J by 7 bases, leaving 13 bases between them. The CDR3 has 13 residues. This CDR3 is CASSLSRNGEQYF. The CDR3 nucleotides are TGTGCCAGCAGTTTGAGCAGGAACGGTGAGCAGTACTTC.

This clonotype was seen more than once but under ten times. The rearrangement joins TRBV28 to TRBJ2-5, with 8 bases lining up with TRBD2. J gave up 5 bases and V 6 bases, and 5 bases lay outside the gene matches. Germline CDR1 and CDR2: MDHEN and SYDVKM. The CDR3 length is 13 residues. The CDR3, as DNA: TGTGCCAGCAGGTCAGCGGGAGATGAGACCCAGTACTTC. It yields the protein CASRSAGDETQYF.

The rearrangement uses TRBV12-5 and TRBJ1-2, with 11 bases matching TRBD1. The V segment lost 4 bases and the J segment 7 bases; nucleotides outside the gene matches: 8. The CDR3 spans 15 residues. Germline-derived CDR1 and CDR2 are LGHNT and FRNRAP. CDR3 residues: CASGSGTGGEVGYTF. CDR3 sequence (DNA): TGTGCTAGTGGTTCCGGGACAGGGGGGGAGGTTGGCTACACCTTC. Full variable domain (missing parts from reference TRBV12-5 and TRBJ1-2): DARVTQTPRHKVTEMGQEVTMRCQPILGHNTVFWYRQTMMQGLELLAYFRNRAPLDDSGMPKDRFSAEMPDATLATLKIQPSEPRDSAVYFCASGSGTGGEVGYTFGSGTRLTVV.

This clonotype was observed a handful of times. The chain joins TRBV30 to TRBJ1-2; maybe TRBD1 (5 bases). Trimming left V 1 base short and J 6 bases short, with 18 bases between. Germline loops: CDR1 GTSNPN, CDR2 SVGIG (reference sequence). The length of the CDR3 is 15 residues. CDR3 region: CAWSDPGRLIDGYTF. The CDR3, as DNA: TGTGCCTGGAGTGACCCGGGACGGCTGATTGATGGCTACACCTTC.

The chain uses TRBV15 and TRBJ2-7; D is perhaps TRBD2 (5 bases). The better agreement between TRBJ2-5 and the DNA end casts doubt on the J call. This CDR3 contains 15 residues. Germline V gives CDR1 LNHNV, CDR2 YYDKDF (reference sequence). The CDR3 loop reads CATSRDQRGSETQYF. The DNA for the CDR3 is TGTGCCACCAGCAGAGATCAACGAGGGAGTGAGACCCAGTACTTC.

The rearrangement joins TRBV6-1 to TRBJ2-1, with 8 positions matching TRBD2. The CDR3 length is 14 residues. Losses at the gene ends were 11 bases for V and 7 bases for J; bases not matched to a gene: 13. Germline values: CDR1 MNHNS, CDR2 SASEGT. The CDR3 sequence: CAGGKAGEWNEQFF. The CDR3 DNA reads as TGTGCCGGGGGCAAAGCGGGAGAGTGGAATGAGCAGTTCTTC.

CDR3 DNA sequence: TGTGCCAGCATCCCGGAGGGGGGTCCGAAAGAGACCCAGTACTTC. This sequence encodes CASIPEGGPKETQYF. The V and J genes are TRBV6-2 or TRBV6-3 and TRBJ2-7; tentatively, D is TRBD1 or TRBD2 (6 bases each). The better agreement between TRBJ2-5 and the DNA end casts doubt on the J call. This CDR3 has 15 amino acids. Germline V gives CDR1 MNHEY, CDR2 SVGEGT.

The chain is built from TRBV6-2 or TRBV6-3 and TRBJ2-5; 8 bases are shared with TRBD1. TRBJ2-7 explains the end of the DNA better; the J call may be wrong. This CDR3 has 15 residues. Germline assignment: CDR1 MNHEY and CDR2 SVGEGT. The CDR3 bases are TGTGCCAGCAGTACTTTTCGGACAGGGTTCTACGAGCAGTACTTC. Translated, it gives CASSTFRTGFYEQYF.

This chain uses TRBV7-6 with TRBJ1-2; 10 bases line up with TRBD1. CDR3 length: 13 amino acids. With 5 bases clipped from V and 3 bases from J, the junction kept 0 bases outside the gene matches. CDR1 and CDR2 (germline): SGHVS, FNYEAQ. The CDR3 here is CASSGQGDYGYTF. CDR3 nucleotide sequence: TGTGCCAGCAGCGGACAGGGGGACTATGGCTACACCTTC.